This TCR beta chain was sequenced in a study of shared clonotypes between healthy human individuals. Positively selected for CCR7, the CD45RO-negative cells used as naive CD8 cells excluded terminally differentiated effector memory CD45RA+ cells. The donor cohort consisted entirely of Caucasian adults residing in Nashville, Tennessee. Some 29,000 T cell genomes (around 200 ng DNA) went into each sorted-subset replicate. The assay was immunoSEQ multiplex PCR, and TCRdb's table has in-frame clones only and misses some. The sample includes about 800,000 clones, around 96% of them seen just once. From germline, CDR1 is MDHEN and CDR2 SYDVKM. V lost 4 bases and J lost 4, with 25 bases in between. This CDR3 contains 19 residues.

This clonotype was obtained from a young man in good health. The rearrangement uses TRBV28 and TRBJ2-2, with D possibly called TRBD1 or TRBD2 (5 bases each). The material sequenced was naive CD8+ T cells sorted from blood. In DNA, the CDR3 is TGTGCCAGCAGTTCCCCCACCCAAACCGGGACCACCTCCACCGGGGAGCTGTTTTTT. This sequence encodes CASSSPTQTGTTSTGELFF.